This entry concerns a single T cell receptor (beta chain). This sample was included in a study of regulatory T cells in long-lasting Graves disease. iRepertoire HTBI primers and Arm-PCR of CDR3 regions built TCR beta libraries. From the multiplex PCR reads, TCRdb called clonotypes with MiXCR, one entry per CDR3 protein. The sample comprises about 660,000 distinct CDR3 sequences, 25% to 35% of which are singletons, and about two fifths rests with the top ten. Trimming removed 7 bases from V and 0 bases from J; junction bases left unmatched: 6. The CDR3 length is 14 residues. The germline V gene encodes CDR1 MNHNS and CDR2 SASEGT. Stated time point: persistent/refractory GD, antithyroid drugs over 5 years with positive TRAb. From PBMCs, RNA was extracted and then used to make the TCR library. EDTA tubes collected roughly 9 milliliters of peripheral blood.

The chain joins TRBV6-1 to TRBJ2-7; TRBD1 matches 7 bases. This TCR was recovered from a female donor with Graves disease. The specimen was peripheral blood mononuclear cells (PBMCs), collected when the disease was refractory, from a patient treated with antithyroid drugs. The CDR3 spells CASNAAGGSYEQYF. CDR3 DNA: TGTGCCAGCAATGCGGCAGGGGGCTCCTACGAGCAGTACTTC.